This paragraph reports one T cell receptor (beta chain). Its antigen is unidentified. Study-wide findings and caveats: The TCR gene usage of tumor memory CD4+ T cells clustered together with blood and lymph node memory CD4+ cells and with lymph node naive CD4+ cells. Whole repertoires were not studied in the larger cohort, only one V-J beta rearrangement.

Germline V gives CDR1 SGHNT, CDR2 YENEEA. The CDR3 spans 17 residues. V was trimmed by 2 bases and J by 6 bases, leaving 19 bases between them. Treg sorting used a CD4+CD25+CD127-/low gate. Constant-region reverse primers amplified full-length variable regions, followed by semi-nested Nested Universal Primer A PCR. TCRdb re-derived calls from the 5' RACE reads in MiXCR, one entry per CDR3 protein. The sample holds 35,000 to 50,000 distinct CDR3 sequences, approximately 22% seen once. V usage is TRBV11-3 and J usage is TRBJ2-2; D is unclear. The sample was Tregs sorted from blood. The clonotype originates from a female donor with breast cancer. The chain's CDR3 is CASSLKVFGLGSGELFF. The CDR3 nucleotides read TGTGCCAGCAGCTTAAAGGTTTTCGGGTTAGGTTCCGGGGAGCTGTTTTTT. The full variable domain, with the rest looked up from reference TRBV11-3 and TRBJ2-2, is EAGVVQSPRYKIIEKKQPVAFWCNPISGHNTLYWYLQNLGQGPELLIRYENEEAVDDSQLPKDRFSAERLKGVDSTLKIQPAELGDSAVYLCASSLKVFGLGSGELFFGEGSRLTVL.